The clone carrying this T cell receptor beta chain showed up just once. The source of the sample is a study of PD-1 blockade in classical Hodgkin lymphoma. Time point specified: cycle 4 day 1 (C4D1), after 5 to 7 weeks of nivolumab. All the patients suffered relapse after autologous stem cell transplantation, and brentuximab vedotin exposure differed. Sequencing was performed with immunoSEQ multiplex PCR; in TCRdb, only in-frame clones are kept and a portion is missing. The sample records about 94,000 clones, around 93% being singletons. The sequencing here drew on peripheral blood mononuclear cells (PBMCs), taken before the fourth cycle of nivolumab. This clonotype was sampled from a human donor with classical Hodgkin lymphoma.

CDR3 in amino acids: CASSRNRQVKPAEAFF. DNA of the CDR3: TGTGCCAGTAGTCGAAACAGGCAGGTTAAACCGGCTGAAGCTTTCTTT. The chain employs TRBV19 and TRBJ1-1; maybe TRBD1 (5 bases). The CDR3 sequence is 16 residues long. Deletions cut 5 bases from V and 6 bases from J, with 22 bases between. The germline CDR1 and CDR2 sequences are LNHDA and SQIVND (reference sequence).